The text below deals with one T cell receptor beta chain. Described time point: blood 2 weeks post-SBRT. Treatment meaning: 15 Gy SBRT to primary tumor, nephrectomy 4 weeks later. Radiation-treated patients gave blood at baseline, week 2 and week 4. This sample is part of a study of radiation and T cells in renal cell carcinoma. Produced via immunoSEQ multiplex PCR; TCRdb's table is partial and in-frame only. The profile shows 150,000 to 190,000 clones, over 80% of them singletons. Trimming left V 1 base short and J 6 bases short, with 16 bases between. The CDR3 consists of 16 residues. Germline V CDR1 and CDR2: SGHVS, FQNEAQ.

This chain connects TRBV7-8 to TRBJ2-1; D gene uncertain. The receptor was isolated from a woman aged 50 to 65 with renal cell carcinoma. Source: blood, taken from a patient whose treatment included radiotherapy and nephrectomy. DNA of the CDR3: TGTGCCAGCAGCTTAGAGGGCCAGACCTACACCAATGAGCAGTTCTTC. Its translation: CASSLEGQTYTNEQFF. The variable domain in full, with the rest retrieved from reference TRBV7-8 and TRBJ2-1, is GAGVSQSPRYKVAKRGQDVALRCDPISGHVSLFWYQQALGQGPEFLTYFQNEAQLDKSGLPSDRFFAERPEGSVSTLKIQRTQQEDSAVYLCASSLEGQTYTNEQFFGPGTRLTVL.